The 9 T cell receptor beta chains below were found in one sample sequenced in a study of patients and donors after allogeneic stem cell transplantation. MiXCR, run by TCRdb on the RT-PCR reads, gives a single entry per CDR3 protein. Of 800,000 to 1,000,000 distinct CDR3 sequences in the sample, about 20% are singletons; the top ten hold roughly 6%. The sample taken for sequencing was blood, either unsorted or a sorted T cell fraction (not recorded which). These receptors came from a human donor who was either an allogeneic HSCT recipient or a stem cell or donor lymphocyte infusion donor (not recorded which). It is not recorded whose cells these are; they may come from a transplant donor.

This clonotype was counted ten times or more. The gene calls are TRBV20-1 and TRBJ2-1; D gene ambiguous. In germline, CDR1 is DFQATT, CDR2 SNEGSKA (reference sequence). Trimming took off 5 bases at V and 6 bases at J, with 17 bases between the two ends. The CDR3 is 14 residues long. CDR3 bases: TGCAGTGCTGGTGGCGGAACCGCAACCAATGAGCAGTTCTTC. Translated: CSAGGGTATNEQFF.

This clonotype occurred a few times. This rearrangement joins TRBV7-9 to TRBJ2-1; 9 positions match TRBD1. V dropped 7 bases and J dropped 6; count of bases not matched to a gene: 10. In germline, CDR1 is SEHNR, CDR2 FQNEAQ (reference sequence). The length of the CDR3 is 15 residues. The CDR3: CASTSLDRGVNEQFF. The CDR3 coding sequence is TGTGCCAGCACCTCCCTCGACAGGGGGGTCAATGAGCAGTTCTTC.

V is TRBV5-1 and J is TRBJ1-1, with D uncertain. This CDR3 is built from 13 residues. Per germline, CDR1 SGHRS and CDR2 YFSETQ. Deletions cut 7 bases from V and 1 base from J, with 11 bases between. CDR3 bases: TGCGCCAGCGGCCAGGAGACGAACACTGAAGCTTTCTTT. Translation: CASGQETNTEAFF.

This clonotype was seen a few times. The rearrangement links TRBV30 to TRBJ1-1; no firm D call. CDR1 is GTSNPN and CDR2 is SVGIG in the germline V gene (reference sequence). V was pared by 1 base and J by 1 base, with 10 bases between. The CDR3 has 14 amino acids. The CDR3: CAWSAIGWNTEAFF. CDR3 in DNA: TGTGCCTGGAGTGCAATAGGTTGGAACACTGAAGCTTTCTTT.

The sample holds a few counts of this clonotype. The V gene is TRBV20-1, the J gene TRBJ1-4; D possibly corresponds to TRBD1 (5 bases). V lost 6 bases and J lost 10, with 12 bases in between. This CDR3 region has 11 residues. CDR1 is DFQATT and CDR2 is SNEGSKA in the germline V gene (reference sequence). CDR3 sequence: CSAWGGGKLFF. The CDR3 region has the DNA TGCAGTGCCTGGGGCGGCGGAAAACTGTTTTTT.

The V gene is TRBV2, the J gene TRBJ2-1; D is unresolved. The CDR3 runs 13 residues. V shed 11 bases and J shed 0 bases, with 11 bases lying between them. Germline V lookup: CDR1 SNHLY, CDR2 FYNNEI. The CDR3 DNA is TGTGCCGGCACCGGCGACTCCTACAATGAGCAGTTCTTC. Residues: CAGTGDSYNEQFF.

The V call is TRBV15, the J call TRBJ1-1; no clear D gene. CDR1 is LNHNV, CDR2 YYDKDF, per germline (reference sequence). This CDR3 comprises 13 residues. V dropped 4 bases and J dropped 8 bases, with 14 bases sitting between them. The CDR3 is CATSTSPGSEAFF. Written as DNA, the CDR3 is TGTGCCACCAGCACAAGCCCAGGCTCAGAAGCTTTCTTT.

The genes are TRBV15 and TRBJ2-7; the D is unclear. This CDR3 spans 13 amino acids. The germline V and J ends were trimmed by 3 bases and 6 bases, with 12 bases remaining between them. Per the germline V gene, CDR1 is LNHNV and CDR2 is YYDKDF (reference sequence). The CDR3 nucleotides are TGTGCCACCAGCAGTCTAGAATGGGCCGAGCAGTACTTC. Protein sequence: CATSSLEWAEQYF.

The chain joins TRBV27 to TRBJ2-2; either TRBD1 or TRBD2 may fit D (5 bases each). The V and J ends lost 4 bases and 3 bases respectively, with 15 bases between them. The CDR3 consists of 16 residues. Germline V gives CDR1 MNHEY, CDR2 SMNVEV (reference sequence). The CDR3 protein is CASSYRRGVDTGELFF. The CDR3 region has the DNA TGTGCCAGCAGTTACAGGCGAGGGGTGGACACCGGGGAGCTGTTTTTT.